This T cell receptor (beta chain) was retrieved from a study of identical twins. Study-wide results and limits: Not following the same donors, the study drew its conclusions from cross-sectional statistical analysis. High-abundance cord blood beta clonotypes had fewer insertions; memory repertoires showed none. Researchers reported weaker excess twin sharing in beta out-of-frame sequences.

Many counts were recorded for this clonotype. Its antigen is not known. Germline V lookup: CDR1 DFQATT, CDR2 SNEGSKA (reference sequence). The V end lost 0 bases, the J end lost 1 base, and 9 bases lay between the germline ends. CDR3 length: 14 amino acids. Template switching, a step in the protocol, added a universal primer site, and cDNA carried unique molecular identifiers. MiXCR was run by TCRdb on the 5' RACE reads, yielding one entry per CDR3 protein. The sample consists of approximately 350,000 distinct CDR3 sequences, 9% to 15% of them appearing once. These data were likewise used in another study, on yellow fever vaccine responses in identical twins.

The receptor's source is a young woman in good health. Specimen: CD8+ T cells sorted from blood. The chain has TRBV20-1 and TRBJ1-1; D is unclear. CDR3 DNA sequence: TGCAGTGCTAGAGATCATTGGGAGAACACTGAAGCTTTCTTT. This translates into CSARDHWENTEAFF.